The 30 T cell receptor beta chains listed next were all sequenced from one sample in a study of human T cells and chemical hapten exposure. TCRdb reprocessed the 5' RACE reads with MiXCR, giving one entry per CDR3 protein. Altogether 130,000 or so distinct CDR3 sequences are present, over 3.5% being singletons, with the ten largest covering around 1.4%. Researchers extracted total RNA from unfractionated whole blood. These receptors were taken from a female donor in good health.

The sample holds many counts of this clonotype. The gene calls are TRBV28 and TRBJ1-3; no firm D call. Trimming removed 11 bases at V and 4 bases at J, with 12 bases between. CDR3 length: 12 residues. Germline lookup yields CDR1 MDHEN and CDR2 SYDVKM. This CDR3 is CAVTPLGNTIYF. The DNA for the CDR3 is TGTGCCGTAACCCCACTCGGAAACACCATATATTTT.

There are a few counts of this clonotype. Since a much larger clone is just one base distant, this may be a read error. The V and J genes are TRBV6-5 and TRBJ2-7, with TRBD1 identical over 8 bases. Germline lookup yields CDR1 MNHEY and CDR2 SVGAGI. V was pared by 2 bases and J by 5 bases, with 5 bases of the junction left unmatched. CDR3 length equals 14 residues. The CDR3: CASSYAQGADEQYF. The CDR3 DNA follows: TGTGCCAGCAGTTACGCGCAGGGGGCTGACGAGCAGTACTTC.

Ten or more counts support this clonotype. The chain uses TRBV2 and TRBJ1-1, with unresolved D. Germline CDR1 and CDR2: SNHLY and FYNNEI. Trimming took 5 bases from V and 6 from J, leaving 13 bases between them. The CDR3 is 13 residues long. The CDR3 loop reads CASSPNTGSEAFF. The CDR3 coding sequence is TGTGCCAGCAGTCCTAATACGGGGTCTGAAGCTTTCTTT.

The chain has TRBV18 and TRBJ2-3, with no clear D. The CDR3 has 13 amino acids. Germline V gene sequence: CDR1 KGHSH, CDR2 LQKENI. Trimming took off 3 bases at V and 6 bases at J, with 10 bases between the two ends. CDR3 DNA: TGTGCCAGCTCACCTTGCGTAGCCGATACGCAGTATTTT. This sequence encodes CASSPCVADTQYF.

This clonotype was detected many times. The J gene is TRBJ2-5, the V gene TRBV5-1, with 7 bases identical to TRBD1. V lost 1 base to trimming and J lost 3 bases; unmatched junction nucleotides: 6. Germline assignment: CDR1 SGHRS and CDR2 YFSETQ. This CDR3 region has 15 residues. CDR3 sequence: CASSLTGTEEETQYF. The CDR3 nucleotides are TGCGCCAGCAGCTTGACCGGGACAGAAGAAGAGACCCAGTACTTC.

This clonotype was observed many times. The gene calls are TRBV12-3 or TRBV12-4 and TRBJ1-1; possible D gene TRBD1, 5 bases. V was shortened by 5 bases and J by 6 bases, with 16 bases between the two germline ends. There are 14 residues in the CDR3. As DNA, the CDR3 is TGTGCCAGCAGTCCAGGGTGGGTGAAGGCTGAAGCTTTCTTT. It codes for CASSPGWVKAEAFF.

This clonotype was counted ten times or more. The chain joins TRBV7-2 to TRBJ2-7; TRBD2 aligns across 9 bases. Germline trimming cut 5 bases from V and 0 bases from J; bases unmatched to any gene: 11. Looked up from germline, CDR1 is SGHTA and CDR2 is FQGNSA. There are 17 residues in the CDR3. The CDR3, as DNA: TGTGCCAGCAGCGTGCGTCTAGCGGGGCCCAACTCCTACGAGCAGTACTTC. Its translation is CASSVRLAGPNSYEQYF.

This clonotype was seen at least ten times. This chain links TRBV7-2 with TRBJ2-5, with TRBD2 identical over 11 bases. V was pared by 1 base and J by 5 bases, with 6 bases of the junction left unmatched. This CDR3 has 16 residues. The germline CDR1 and CDR2 sequences are SGHTA and FQGNSA. CDR3 coding DNA: TGTGCCAGCAGCTTAGGCACTAGCGGGGGCTATGAGACCCAGTACTTC. As protein: CASSLGTSGGYETQYF.

The chain is built from TRBV29-1 and TRBJ2-1, with D uncertain. CDR1 is SQVTM, CDR2 ANQGSEA, per germline. V lost 5 bases, J lost 6 bases, and 14 bases lay in between. CDR3 length equals 13 residues. CDR3 residues: CSVRGPSPNEQFF. The CDR3 nucleotides read TGCAGCGTTCGTGGACCAAGCCCCAATGAGCAGTTCTTC.

The gene calls are TRBV7-8 and TRBJ2-4; weak D call: TRBD2 (7 bases). This CDR3 is 14 amino acids long. Germline V CDR1 and CDR2: SGHVS, FQNEAQ. V shed 1 base and J shed 8 bases, with 12 bases lying between them. CDR3 in DNA: TGTGCCAGCAGCTTAGGGGGGGGCGGCGACATTCAGTACTTC. Translation: CASSLGGGGDIQYF.

This clonotype was counted many times. The chain combines TRBV20-1 with TRBJ2-1; 8 bases match TRBD2. The CDR3 is 16 residues long. Germline CDR1 reads DFQATT; CDR2 reads SNEGSKA (reference sequence). With 6 bases clipped from V and 2 bases from J, the junction kept 12 bases outside the gene matches. DNA of the CDR3: TGCAGTGCCCCACTAGTAGCGGGGAGCCCCTACAATGAGCAGTTCTTC. It is translated as CSAPLVAGSPYNEQFF.

This clonotype has a count of ten or more. V gene TRBV12-3 or TRBV12-4 combines with J gene TRBJ2-1; D unclear. CDR3 length equals 14 residues. Trimming stripped 3 bases from V and 4 bases from J, with 10 bases between. This CDR3 is CASSFSGSYNEQFF. The CDR3 region has the DNA TGTGCCAGCAGTTTTTCAGGTTCATACAATGAGCAGTTCTTC.

This sequence joins TRBV6-1 and TRBJ2-2, with D possibly being TRBD1 (6 bases). Germline V CDR1 and CDR2: MNHNS, SASEGT. With 4 bases removed from V and 5 bases from J, the gap between germline ends came to 8 bases. The CDR3 has 13 amino acids. CDR3 sequence: CASSVRGTGELFF. The CDR3 DNA reads as TGTGCCAGCAGTGTAAGGGGGACCGGGGAGCTGTTTTTT.

This clonotype was counted a few times. V usage is TRBV14 and J usage is TRBJ2-6, with 7 bases identical to TRBD1. CDR1 is SGHDN, CDR2 FVKESK, per germline. This CDR3 region has 18 residues. Trimming cost V 4 bases and J 0 bases; bases outside gene matches: 9. The CDR3 loop reads CASSPRTGLGSGANVLTF. In DNA form, the CDR3 reads TGTGCCAGCAGCCCACGGACAGGCCTAGGCTCTGGGGCCAACGTCCTGACTTTC.

At least ten counts were recorded for this clonotype. This chain joins TRBV12-3 or TRBV12-4 and TRBJ1-5; the match to TRBD1 covers 7 bases. CDR3 length: 18 amino acids. Unmatched junction bases numbered 14, after V lost 1 base and J lost 5 bases. The CDR3 sequence is CASSLGDSLVRVDQPQHF. The CDR3 nucleotides are TGTGCCAGCAGTTTAGGGGACAGTCTTGTTAGGGTAGATCAGCCCCAGCATTTT.

The sample holds many counts of this clonotype. The V gene is TRBV2, the J gene TRBJ2-1; D is undetermined. The CDR3 is 15 amino acids. Germline V gene data show CDR1 as SNHLY and CDR2 as FYNNEI. With 3 bases removed from V and 0 bases from J, the gap between germline ends came to 9 bases. The CDR3 is CASSETPNSYNEQFF. CDR3 DNA: TGTGCCAGCAGTGAGACTCCGAACTCCTACAATGAGCAGTTCTTC.

This clonotype has just a few counts. J is TRBJ2-1 and V is TRBV12-5; D may correspond to TRBD1 or TRBD2 (5 bases each). The germline gives CDR1 LGHNT, CDR2 FRNRAP. The CDR3 sequence is 13 residues long. Trimming removed 6 bases at V and 9 bases at J, with 15 bases between. CDR3 nucleotides: TGTGCTAGTGGGGGGGTCGAGTCGGGTGAGCAGTTCTTC. The encoded protein is CASGGVESGEQFF.

Notes on this clonotype: This may be a read error, as it is one base from a much larger clone. The chain links TRBV12-3 or TRBV12-4 to TRBJ2-1; D unclear. This CDR3 is built from 13 residues. The CDR3 nucleotides read TGTGCCAGCAGTCCGCGCCGGCTTTATGAGCAGTCCTTC. Translating gives CASSPRRLYEQSF.

This clonotype was seen just once. A much bigger clone sits one base away, suggesting this may be a read error. The V call is TRBV3-1, the J call TRBJ1-2; TRBD1 matches 8 bases. CDR1 LGHDT and CDR2 YNNKEL come from the germline V gene (reference sequence). This CDR3 comprises 14 residues. This chain's CDR3 is CASSYTDRDYAYTF. The CDR3 nucleotides read TGTGCCAGCAGCTATACGGACAGGGACTATGCCTACACCTTC.

This clonotype was counted ten times or more. V usage is TRBV7-9 and J usage is TRBJ1-1; D not resolved. The germline CDR1 and CDR2 sequences are SEHNR and FQNEAQ (reference sequence). Trimming took off 5 bases at V and 5 bases at J, with 12 bases between the two ends. This CDR3 has 13 amino acids. The CDR3, as DNA: TGTGCCAGCAGCCAAACAGCCAGGACTGAAGCTTTCTTT. It yields the protein CASSQTARTEAFF.

V gene TRBV5-6 combines with J gene TRBJ1-2; the D is unclear. In germline, CDR1 is SGHDT, CDR2 YYEEEE. This CDR3 contains 13 residues. Deletions cut 7 bases from V and 2 bases from J, with 12 bases between. The chain's CDR3 is CASDSGRNYGYTF. CDR3 nucleotide sequence: TGTGCCAGCGATTCAGGTCGCAACTATGGCTACACCTTC.

This clonotype was counted many times. V gene TRBV20-1 combines with J gene TRBJ2-4, with a possible D match to TRBD2 (5 bases). The CDR3 consists of 10 residues. Germline CDR1 reads DFQATT; CDR2 reads SNEGSKA (reference sequence). Trimming pared 6 bases from V and 13 bases from J, leaving 13 bases between. The CDR3 DNA follows: TGCAGTGCCAAGTACGGACTCCAGTACTTC. Its translation is CSAKYGLQYF.

This clonotype was seen ten or more times. The gene calls are TRBV7-3 and TRBJ1-1, with a weak D call TRBD1 (6 bases). This CDR3 has 16 amino acids. V was cut by 5 bases and J by 5 bases, with 21 bases left in between. Germline V gene data show CDR1 as SGHTA and CDR2 as FQGTGA. This CDR3 is CASSPAGGVRSTEAFF. The DNA for the CDR3 is TGTGCCAGCAGCCCCGCTGGGGGCGTTCGAAGTACTGAAGCTTTCTTT.

This clonotype was recorded at least ten times. This sequence joins TRBV29-1 and TRBJ1-5; weak D call: TRBD1 (6 bases). The ends were cut back, 5 bases at V and 2 bases at J, with 10 bases in the middle. In germline, CDR1 is SQVTM, CDR2 ANQGSEA. The CDR3 runs 13 residues. CDR3 DNA: TGCAGCGTTAGGACAGAGGGCAATCAGCCCCAGCATTTT. Translation gives CSVRTEGNQPQHF.

The genes are TRBV5-1 and TRBJ1-5; D is ambiguous. Per the germline V gene, CDR1 is SGHRS and CDR2 is YFSETQ. The CDR3 runs to 14 residues. Between the trimmed V and J ends, which lost 0 bases and 0 bases, there was a span of 4 bases. The CDR3 nucleotides read TGCGCCAGCAGCTTGGATGTTAGCAATCAGCCCCAGCATTTT. Protein: CASSLDVSNQPQHF.

This clonotype was recorded many times. The chain couples TRBV10-3 to TRBJ2-1, with D perhaps matching TRBD1 (6 bases). Trimming removed 6 bases at V and 0 bases at J, with 12 bases between. This CDR3 region has 15 residues. In germline, CDR1 is ENHRY, CDR2 SYGVKD. The CDR3 is CAIRGDRRSYNEQFF. CDR3 nucleotide sequence: TGTGCCATCAGGGGTGACAGGCGCTCCTACAATGAGCAGTTCTTC.

This clonotype came up many times. The V call is TRBV2, the J call TRBJ2-2, with 7 bases that match TRBD1. V was pared by 7 bases and J by 4 bases, with 6 bases of the junction left unmatched. The germline V gene encodes CDR1 SNHLY and CDR2 FYNNEI. The CDR3 consists of 14 residues. The CDR3 sequence is CASKGDRTTGELFF. Here the CDR3 DNA reads TGTGCCAGCAAGGGGGACAGAACCACCGGGGAGCTGTTTTTT.

This clonotype appeared many times. CDR3 coding DNA: TGTGCCATCAGTGAGTCAAGGACAGTAGAAGAGACCCAGTACTTC. Protein: CAISESRTVEETQYF. The V call is TRBV10-3, the J call TRBJ2-5; weak D call: TRBD1 (6 bases). V was cut by 0 bases and J by 3 bases, with 11 bases left in between. Germline V gene lookup returns CDR1 ENHRY and CDR2 SYGVKD. The CDR3 consists of 15 residues.

This clonotype was found many times. The CDR3 is CASSKVERGPYEQYF. The CDR3 nucleotides are TGTGCCAGCAGCAAAGTAGAGCGGGGGCCCTACGAGCAGTACTTC. The V and J genes are TRBV21-1 and TRBJ2-7; TRBD1 was called by the table and not checked on the DNA. TRBV21-1 has pseudogene status. This CDR3 has 15 amino acids.

This clonotype has at least ten counts. The chain employs TRBV20-1 and TRBJ1-1; D might be TRBD1 (6 bases). This CDR3 spans 13 amino acids. Per the germline V gene, CDR1 is DFQATT and CDR2 is SNEGSKA (reference sequence). Deletions cut 0 bases from V and 5 bases from J, with 10 bases between. The DNA for the CDR3 is TGCAGTGCTAGAGATCCGAGGGGGACTGAAGCTTTCTTT. It translates to CSARDPRGTEAFF.